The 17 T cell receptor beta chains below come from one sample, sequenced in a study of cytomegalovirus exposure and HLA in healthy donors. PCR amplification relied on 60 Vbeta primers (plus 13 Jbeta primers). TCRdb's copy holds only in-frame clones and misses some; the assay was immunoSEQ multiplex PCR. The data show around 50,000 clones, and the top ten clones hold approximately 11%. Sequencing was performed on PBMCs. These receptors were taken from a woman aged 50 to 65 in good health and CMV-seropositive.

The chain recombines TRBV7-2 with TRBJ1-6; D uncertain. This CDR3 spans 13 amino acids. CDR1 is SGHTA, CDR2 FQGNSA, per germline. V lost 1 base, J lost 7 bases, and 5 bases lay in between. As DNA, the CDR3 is TGTGCCAGCAGCTTAGGGGCAAATTCACCCCTCCACTTT. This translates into CASSLGANSPLHF.

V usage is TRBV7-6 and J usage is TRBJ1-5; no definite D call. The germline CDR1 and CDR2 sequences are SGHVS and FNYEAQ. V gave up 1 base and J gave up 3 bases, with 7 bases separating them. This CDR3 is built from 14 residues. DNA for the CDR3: TGTGCCAGCAGCTTAGTAGGAGCCAATCAGCCCCAGCATTTT. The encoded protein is CASSLVGANQPQHF.

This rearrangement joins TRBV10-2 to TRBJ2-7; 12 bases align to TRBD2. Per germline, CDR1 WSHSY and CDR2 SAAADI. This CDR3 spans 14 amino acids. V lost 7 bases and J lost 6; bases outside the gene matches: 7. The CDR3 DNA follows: TGCGCCAGCAATCTAGCGGGAGGGCCCTTCGAGCAGTACTTC. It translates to CASNLAGGPFEQYF.

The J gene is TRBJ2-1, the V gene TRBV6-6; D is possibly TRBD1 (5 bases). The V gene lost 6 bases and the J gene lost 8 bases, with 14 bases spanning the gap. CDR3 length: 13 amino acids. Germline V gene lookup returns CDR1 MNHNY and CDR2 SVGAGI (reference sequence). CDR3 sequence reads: CASRAQGADEQFF. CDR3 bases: TGTGCCAGCAGAGCCCAAGGGGCGGATGAGCAGTTCTTC.

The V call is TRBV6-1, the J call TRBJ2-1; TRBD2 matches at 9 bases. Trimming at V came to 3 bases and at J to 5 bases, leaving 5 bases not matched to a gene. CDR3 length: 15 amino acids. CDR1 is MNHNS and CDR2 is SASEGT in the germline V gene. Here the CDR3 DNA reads TGTGCCAGCAGTGATGGGCTAGCGGGAAACAATGAGCAGTTCTTC. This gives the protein CASSDGLAGNNEQFF.

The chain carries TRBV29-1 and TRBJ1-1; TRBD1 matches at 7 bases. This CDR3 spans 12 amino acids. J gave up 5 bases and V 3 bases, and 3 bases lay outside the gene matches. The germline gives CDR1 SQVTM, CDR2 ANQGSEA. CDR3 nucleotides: TGCAGCGTTGATGACAGGGTTACTGAAGCTTTCTTT. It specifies CSVDDRVTEAFF.

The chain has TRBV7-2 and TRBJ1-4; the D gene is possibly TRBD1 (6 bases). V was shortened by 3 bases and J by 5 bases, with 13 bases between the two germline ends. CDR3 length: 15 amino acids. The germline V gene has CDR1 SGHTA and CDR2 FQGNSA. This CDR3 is CASSLGGTSNEKLFF. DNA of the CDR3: TGTGCCAGCAGCTTGGGGGGGACATCGAATGAAAAACTGTTTTTT.

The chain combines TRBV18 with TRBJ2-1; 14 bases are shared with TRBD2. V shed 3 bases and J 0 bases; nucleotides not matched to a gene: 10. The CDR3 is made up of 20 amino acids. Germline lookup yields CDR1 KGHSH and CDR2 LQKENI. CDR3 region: CASSPPGLAGVLYSYNEQFF. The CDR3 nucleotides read TGTGCCAGCTCACCGCCGGGACTAGCGGGAGTGCTCTACTCCTACAATGAGCAGTTCTTC.

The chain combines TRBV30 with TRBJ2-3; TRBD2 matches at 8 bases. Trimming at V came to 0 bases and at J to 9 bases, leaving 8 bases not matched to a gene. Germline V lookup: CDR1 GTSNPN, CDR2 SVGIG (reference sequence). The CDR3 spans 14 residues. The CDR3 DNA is TGTGCCTGGAGTGTACAAGCGGGGGTTGGCACGCAGTATTTT. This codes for CAWSVQAGVGTQYF.

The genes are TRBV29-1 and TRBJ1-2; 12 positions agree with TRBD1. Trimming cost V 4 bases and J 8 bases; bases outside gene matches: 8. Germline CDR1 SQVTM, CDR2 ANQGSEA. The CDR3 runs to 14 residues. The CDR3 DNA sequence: TGCAGCGTTGGGACGGGACAGGGGGCGCGGGGCTACACCTTC. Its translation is CSVGTGQGARGYTF.

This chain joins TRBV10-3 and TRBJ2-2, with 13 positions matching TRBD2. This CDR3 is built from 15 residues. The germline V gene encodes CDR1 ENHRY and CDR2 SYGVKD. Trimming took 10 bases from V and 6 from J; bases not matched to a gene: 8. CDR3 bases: TGTGCCACCGGGACTAGCGGGGTCGGGGCCGGGGAGCTGTTTTTT. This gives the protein CATGTSGVGAGELFF.

DNA for the CDR3: TGCGCCAGCAGTGATCGTGAAGGGGGTTCACCCCTCCACTTT. It encodes CASSDREGGSPLHF. The rearrangement links TRBV10-2 to TRBJ1-6; weak D call: TRBD1 (6 bases). The V gene's germline CDR1 is WSHSY and CDR2 SAAADI. V shed 3 bases and J shed 9 bases, with 12 bases lying between them. This CDR3 contains 14 residues.

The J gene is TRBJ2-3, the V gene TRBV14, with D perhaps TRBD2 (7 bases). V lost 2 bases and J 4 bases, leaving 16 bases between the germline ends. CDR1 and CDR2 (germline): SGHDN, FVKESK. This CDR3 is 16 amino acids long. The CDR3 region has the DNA TGTGCCAGCAGCCAACTGGGGGGGGCGTTGGCAGATACGCAGTATTTT. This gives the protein CASSQLGGALADTQYF.

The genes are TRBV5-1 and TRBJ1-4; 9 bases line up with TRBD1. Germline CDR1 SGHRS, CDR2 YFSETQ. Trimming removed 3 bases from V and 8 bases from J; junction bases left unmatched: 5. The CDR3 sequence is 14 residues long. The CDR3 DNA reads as TGCGCCAGCAGCTCTGGACAGGGGAGAGAAAAACTGTTTTTT. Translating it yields CASSSGQGREKLFF.

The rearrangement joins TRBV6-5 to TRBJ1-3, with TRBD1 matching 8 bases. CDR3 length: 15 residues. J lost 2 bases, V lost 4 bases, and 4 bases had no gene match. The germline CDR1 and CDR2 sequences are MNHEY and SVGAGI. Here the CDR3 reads CASSSTGAAGNTIYF. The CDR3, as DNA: TGTGCCAGCAGTTCGACAGGGGCTGCTGGAAACACCATATATTTT.

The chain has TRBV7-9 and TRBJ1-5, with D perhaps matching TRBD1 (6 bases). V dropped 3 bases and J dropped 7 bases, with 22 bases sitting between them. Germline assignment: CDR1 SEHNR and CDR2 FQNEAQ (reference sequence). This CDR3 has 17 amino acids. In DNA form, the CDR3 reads TGTGCCAGCAGCTTTAGTCCGATACGAGGGGGGGACCAGCCCCAGCATTTT. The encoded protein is CASSFSPIRGGDQPQHF. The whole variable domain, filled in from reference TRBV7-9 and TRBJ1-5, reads DTGVSQNPRHKITKRGQNVTFRCDPISEHNRLYWYRQTLGQGPEFLTYFQNEAQLEKSRLLSDRFSAERPKGSFSTLEIQRTEQGDSAMYLCASSFSPIRGGDQPQHFGDGTRLSIL.

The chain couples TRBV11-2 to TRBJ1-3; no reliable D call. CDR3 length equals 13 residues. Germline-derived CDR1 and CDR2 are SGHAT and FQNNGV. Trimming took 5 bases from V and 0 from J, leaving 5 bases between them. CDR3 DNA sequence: TGTGCCAGCAGCCTCTCCTCTGGAAACACCATATATTTT. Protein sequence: CASSLSSGNTIYF. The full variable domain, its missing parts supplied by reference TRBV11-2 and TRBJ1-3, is EAGVAQSPRYKIIEKRQSVAFWCNPISGHATLYWYQQILGQGPKLLIQFQNNGVVDDSQLPKDRFSAERLKGVDSTLKIQPAKLEDSAVYLCASSLSSGNTIYFGEGSWLTVV.